Below, one T cell receptor (beta chain) is given with its context. The TCR beta CDR3 regions underwent amplification using RNA transcripts as the source. An initial round of RT-PCR targeting the TCR CDR3 relied on the HTBI primer set. TCRdb redid the calling of the multiplex PCR reads with MiXCR, one entry per CDR3 protein. The table has hundreds of thousands of distinct CDR3 sequences, over 35% seen once; the top ten hold about 8.9%. The record originates from a study of T cells in Graves' hyperthyroidism and ophthalmopathy. Germline V gene lookup returns CDR1 SGHRS and CDR2 YFSETQ. Trimming removed 6 bases at V and 2 bases at J, with 15 bases between. This CDR3 region has 14 residues.

Sequencing was carried out using blood. The chain has TRBV5-1 and TRBJ2-7; TRBD1 is a possible D gene (6 bases). The receptor was isolated from a man between 18 and 35 years old with Graves' hyperthyroidism. The CDR3 is CASKGQGSPYEQYF. In DNA form, the CDR3 reads TGCGCCAGCAAGGGGCAGGGGTCCCCCTACGAGCAGTACTTC.